This TCR beta chain was identified in a study of T cell responses to AZD1222 COVID-19 vaccine. The study, taken as a whole, reports: Variant regions that are unmutated are reportedly the target of nearly half of spike-specific TCRs.

The method was immunoSEQ multiplex PCR; TCRdb's version includes in-frame clones alone and lacks a portion of them. The sample gives over 30,000 clones, roughly 85% of which show up once; 26% is in the top ten. Germline loops: CDR1 MGHRA, CDR2 YSYEKL. Trimming stripped 0 bases from V and 4 bases from J, with 9 bases between. This CDR3 is 14 amino acids long. For this clone: What it binds is unknown.

This specimen was peripheral blood, taken 28 days after the second dose of the MenACWY control vaccine. This receptor was identified in an adult who received the MenACWY meningococcal vaccine as a control. The rearrangement links TRBV4-1 to TRBJ1-2; D uncertain. The CDR3 is CASSQDRVGYGYTF. CDR3 nucleotides: TGCGCCAGCAGCCAAGATCGGGTTGGCTATGGCTACACCTTC.